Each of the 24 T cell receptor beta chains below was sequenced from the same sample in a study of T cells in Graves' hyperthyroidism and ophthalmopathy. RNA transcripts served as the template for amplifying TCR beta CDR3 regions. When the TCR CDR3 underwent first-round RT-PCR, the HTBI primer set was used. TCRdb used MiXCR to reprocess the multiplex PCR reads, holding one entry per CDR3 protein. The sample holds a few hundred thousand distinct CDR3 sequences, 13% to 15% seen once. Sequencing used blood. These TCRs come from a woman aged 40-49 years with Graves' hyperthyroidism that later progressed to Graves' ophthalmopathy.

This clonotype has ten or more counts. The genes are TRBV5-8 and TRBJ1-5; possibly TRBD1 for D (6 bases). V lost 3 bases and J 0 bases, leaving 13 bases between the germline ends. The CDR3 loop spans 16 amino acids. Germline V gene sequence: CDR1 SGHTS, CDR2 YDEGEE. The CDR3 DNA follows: TGTGCCAGCAGCTCAACAGGGTATTATAGCAATCAGCCCCAGCATTTT. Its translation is CASSSTGYYSNQPQHF.

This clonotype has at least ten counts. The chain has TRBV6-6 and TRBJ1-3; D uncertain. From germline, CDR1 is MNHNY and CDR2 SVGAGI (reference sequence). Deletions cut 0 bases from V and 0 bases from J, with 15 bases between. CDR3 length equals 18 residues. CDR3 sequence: CASSYSVPGAGSGNTIYF. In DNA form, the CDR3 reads TGTGCCAGCAGTTACTCGGTTCCGGGCGCGGGCTCTGGAAACACCATATATTTT.

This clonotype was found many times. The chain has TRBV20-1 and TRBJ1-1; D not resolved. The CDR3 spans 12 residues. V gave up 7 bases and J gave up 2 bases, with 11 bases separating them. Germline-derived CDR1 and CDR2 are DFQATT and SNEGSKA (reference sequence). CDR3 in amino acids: CSVSDVNTEAFF. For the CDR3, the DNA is TGCAGTGTTAGTGACGTAAACACTGAAGCTTTCTTT.

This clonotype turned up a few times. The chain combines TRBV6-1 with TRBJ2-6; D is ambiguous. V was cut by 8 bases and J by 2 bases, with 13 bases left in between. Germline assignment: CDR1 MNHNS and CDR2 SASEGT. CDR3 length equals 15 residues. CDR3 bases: TGTGCCAGCCGTAGTTTGAGTCCTGGGGCCAACGTCCTGACTTTC. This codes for CASRSLSPGANVLTF.

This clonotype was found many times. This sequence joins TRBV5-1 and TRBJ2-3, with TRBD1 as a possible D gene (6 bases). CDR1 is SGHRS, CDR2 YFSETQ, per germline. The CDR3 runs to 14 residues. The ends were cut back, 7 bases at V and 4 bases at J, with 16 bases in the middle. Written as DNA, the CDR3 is TGCGCCAGCCGAATCGGACAGTCGTCAGATACGCAGTATTTT. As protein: CASRIGQSSDTQYF.

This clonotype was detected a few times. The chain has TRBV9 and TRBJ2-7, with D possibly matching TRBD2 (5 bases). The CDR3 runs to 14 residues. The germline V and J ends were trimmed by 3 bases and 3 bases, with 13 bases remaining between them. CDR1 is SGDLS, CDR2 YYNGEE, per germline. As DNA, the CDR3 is TGTGCCAGCAGCGCCTCACCACGGGGCTACGAGCAGTACTTC. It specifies CASSASPRGYEQYF.

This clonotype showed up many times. The CDR3 DNA follows: TGTGCCAGCAGTTTGGGGGATAGCGGGCCCCTCCGGTTCTTC. Protein sequence: CASSLGDSGPLRFF. V is TRBV12-3 or TRBV12-4 and J is TRBJ2-1; TRBD2 agrees at 7 bases. Trimming took 3 bases from V and 15 from J; bases not matched to a gene: 14. The CDR3 is 14 residues long.

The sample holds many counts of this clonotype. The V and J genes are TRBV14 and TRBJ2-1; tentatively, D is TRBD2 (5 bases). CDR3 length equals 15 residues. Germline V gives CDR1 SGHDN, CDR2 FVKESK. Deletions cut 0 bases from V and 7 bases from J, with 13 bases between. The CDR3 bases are TGTGCCAGCAGCCAAGAGGGTGGGAGATGGAATGAGCAGTTCTTC. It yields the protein CASSQEGGRWNEQFF.

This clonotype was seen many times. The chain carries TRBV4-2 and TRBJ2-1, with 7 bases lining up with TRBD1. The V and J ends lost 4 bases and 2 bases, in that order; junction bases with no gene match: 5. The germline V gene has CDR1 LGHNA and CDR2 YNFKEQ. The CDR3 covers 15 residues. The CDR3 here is CASSRPGQPYNEQFF. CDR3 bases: TGTGCCAGCAGCCGACCGGGACAGCCCTACAATGAGCAGTTCTTC.

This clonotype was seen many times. The chain's CDR3 is CASLDTDTQYF. The CDR3 nucleotides read TGTGCCAGCTTAGACACAGATACGCAGTATTTT. V usage is TRBV12-3 or TRBV12-4 and J usage is TRBJ2-3; D is unclear. The germline V and J ends were trimmed by 8 bases and 2 bases, with 5 bases remaining between them. This CDR3 is 11 amino acids long.

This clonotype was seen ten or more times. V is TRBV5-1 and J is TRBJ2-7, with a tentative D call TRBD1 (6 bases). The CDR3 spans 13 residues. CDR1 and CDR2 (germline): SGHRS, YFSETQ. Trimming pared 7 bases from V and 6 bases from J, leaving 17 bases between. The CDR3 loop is CASGRDTSSEQYF. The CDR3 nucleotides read TGCGCCAGCGGCCGGGACACCTCTTCCGAGCAGTACTTC. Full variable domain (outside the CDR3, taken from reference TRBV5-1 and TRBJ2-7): KAGVTQTPRYLIKTRGQQVTLSCSPISGHRSVSWYQQTPGQGLQFLFEYFSETQRNKGNFPGRFSGRQFSNSRSEMNVSTLELGDSALYLCASGRDTSSEQYFGPGTRLTVT.

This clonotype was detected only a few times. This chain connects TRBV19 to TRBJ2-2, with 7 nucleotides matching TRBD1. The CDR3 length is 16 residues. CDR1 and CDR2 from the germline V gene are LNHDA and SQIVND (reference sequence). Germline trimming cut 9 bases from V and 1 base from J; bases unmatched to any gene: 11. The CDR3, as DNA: TGTGCCAGCAGGGGCACAGGGGAAATGAACACCGGGGAGCTGTTTTTT. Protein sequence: CASRGTGEMNTGELFF.

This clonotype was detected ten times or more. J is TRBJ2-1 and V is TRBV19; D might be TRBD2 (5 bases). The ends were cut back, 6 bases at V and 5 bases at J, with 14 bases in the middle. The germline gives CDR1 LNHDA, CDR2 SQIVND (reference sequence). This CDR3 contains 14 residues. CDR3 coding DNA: TGTGCCAGTAGCGGACTGGTAGACCACAATGAGCAGTTCTTC. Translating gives CASSGLVDHNEQFF.

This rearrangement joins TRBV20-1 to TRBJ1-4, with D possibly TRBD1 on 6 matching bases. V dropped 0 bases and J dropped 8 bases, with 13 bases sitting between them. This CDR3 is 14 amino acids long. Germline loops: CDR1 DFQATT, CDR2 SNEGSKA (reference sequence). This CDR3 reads CSAREPTGLEKLFF. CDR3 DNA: TGCAGTGCTAGAGAACCAACAGGGCTCGAAAAACTGTTTTTT.

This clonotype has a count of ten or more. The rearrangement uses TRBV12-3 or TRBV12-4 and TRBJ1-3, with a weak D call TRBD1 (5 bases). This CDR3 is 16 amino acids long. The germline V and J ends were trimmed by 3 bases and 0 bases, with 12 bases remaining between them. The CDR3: CASSFRGAFSGNTIYF. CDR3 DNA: TGTGCCAGCAGTTTTAGAGGGGCCTTCTCTGGAAACACCATATATTTT.

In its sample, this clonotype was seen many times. CDR3 in DNA: TGTGCCAGCAGCTACGGGACTTGGGTCGCCTACGAGCAGTACTTC. It yields the protein CASSYGTWVAYEQYF. The chain combines TRBV5-6 with TRBJ2-7, with D tentatively TRBD2 (6 bases). Between the trimmed V and J ends, which lost 3 bases and 2 bases, there was a span of 15 bases. The germline gives CDR1 SGHDT, CDR2 YYEEEE. The CDR3 spans 15 residues.

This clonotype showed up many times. This CDR3 reads CASSPPGLAGFTGELFF. Written as DNA, the CDR3 is TGTGCCAGCAGCCCTCCCGGGCTAGCGGGATTTACCGGGGAGCTGTTTTTT. The gene calls are TRBV12-3 or TRBV12-4 and TRBJ2-2; TRBD2 matches 9 bases. This CDR3 has 17 residues. Trimming cost V 6 bases and J 5 bases; bases outside gene matches: 13.

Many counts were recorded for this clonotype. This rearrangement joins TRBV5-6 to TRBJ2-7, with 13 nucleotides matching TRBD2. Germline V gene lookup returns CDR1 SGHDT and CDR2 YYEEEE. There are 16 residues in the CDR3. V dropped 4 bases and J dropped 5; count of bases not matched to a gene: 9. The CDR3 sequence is CASSPTGTSGINEQYF. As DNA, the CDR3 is TGTGCCAGCAGCCCCACCGGGACTAGCGGGATTAACGAGCAGTACTTC.

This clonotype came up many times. The CDR3 DNA follows: TGTGCCAGCAGTGGGGACGTTTACGAGCAGTACTTC. This encodes CASSGDVYEQYF. V and J are TRBV2 and TRBJ2-7; possibly TRBD1 or TRBD2 for D (5 bases each). Germline V gene sequence: CDR1 SNHLY, CDR2 FYNNEI. This CDR3 is built from 12 residues. V was cut by 4 bases and J by 4 bases, with 8 bases left in between.

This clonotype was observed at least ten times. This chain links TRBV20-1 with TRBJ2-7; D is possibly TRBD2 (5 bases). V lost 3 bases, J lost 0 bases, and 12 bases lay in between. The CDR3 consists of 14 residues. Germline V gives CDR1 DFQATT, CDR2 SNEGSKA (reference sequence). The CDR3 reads CSASDYGVSYEQYF. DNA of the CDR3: TGCAGTGCTAGTGATTACGGGGTCTCCTACGAGCAGTACTTC.

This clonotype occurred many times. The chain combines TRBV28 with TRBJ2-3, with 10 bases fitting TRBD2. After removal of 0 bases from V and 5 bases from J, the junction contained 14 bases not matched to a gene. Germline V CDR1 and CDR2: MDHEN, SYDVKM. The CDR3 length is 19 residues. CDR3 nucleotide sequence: TGTGCCAGCAGTTTATGGGGGTTCGGGACTAGCGCAATAGGAGATACGCAGTATTTT. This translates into CASSLWGFGTSAIGDTQYF.

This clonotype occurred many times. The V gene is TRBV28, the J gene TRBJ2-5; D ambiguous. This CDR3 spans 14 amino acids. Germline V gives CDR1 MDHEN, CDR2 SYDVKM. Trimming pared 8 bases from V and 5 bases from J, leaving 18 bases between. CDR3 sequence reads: CASGVMATLETQYF. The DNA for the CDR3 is TGTGCCAGCGGGGTGATGGCCACCTTGGAGACCCAGTACTTC. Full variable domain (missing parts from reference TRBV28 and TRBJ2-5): DVKVTQSSRYLVKRTGEKVFLECVQDMDHENMFWYRQDPGLGLRLIYFSYDVKMKEKGDIPEGYSVSREKKERFSLILESASTNQTSMYLCASGVMATLETQYFGPGTRLLVL.

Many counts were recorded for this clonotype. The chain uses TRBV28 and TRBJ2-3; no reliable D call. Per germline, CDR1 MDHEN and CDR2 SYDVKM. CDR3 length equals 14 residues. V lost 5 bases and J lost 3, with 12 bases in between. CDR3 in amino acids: CASSKRAGTDTQYF. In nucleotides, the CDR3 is TGTGCCAGCAGTAAAAGGGCCGGGACAGATACGCAGTATTTT.

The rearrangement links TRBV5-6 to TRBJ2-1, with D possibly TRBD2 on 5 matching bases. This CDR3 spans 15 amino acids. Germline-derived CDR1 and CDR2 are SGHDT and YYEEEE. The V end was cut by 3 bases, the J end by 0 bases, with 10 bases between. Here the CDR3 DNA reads TGTGCCAGCAGCTCCGAGCGGAGCTCCTACAATGAGCAGTTCTTC. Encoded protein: CASSSERSSYNEQFF.